Below, one TCR beta chain is given with its context. Its antigen is currently unknown. This record belongs to a study of T cell responses to AZD1222 COVID-19 vaccine. Findings and caveats of the study: Donors in the cohort were predominantly white British and more often female, and clonal diversity was possibly underestimated. In the spike-specific TCR repertoire, nearly half reportedly target unmutated variant regions. Breadth and depth of Spike-specific TCRs rose after two AZD1222 doses. Baseline serostatus was positive in only a handful of AZD1222 recipients.

Profiling relied on immunoSEQ multiplex PCR, and the TCRdb table lists in-frame clones only, not all of them. This table has approximately 98,000 clones, 70% to 90% appearing once. Germline CDR1 reads SGHNT; CDR2 reads YYREEE (reference sequence). This CDR3 comprises 15 residues. V dropped 2 bases and J dropped 0 bases, with 8 bases sitting between them. The rearrangement joins TRBV5-4 to TRBJ1-4; perhaps TRBD1 as D (5 bases). The specimen was peripheral blood, collected on day 0 of AZD1222 vaccination. This sequence was found in an adult in good health. CDR3 sequence (DNA): TGTGCCAGCAGCTTATCCAGGGCAACTAATGAAAAACTGTTTTTT. As protein: CASSLSRATNEKLFF.